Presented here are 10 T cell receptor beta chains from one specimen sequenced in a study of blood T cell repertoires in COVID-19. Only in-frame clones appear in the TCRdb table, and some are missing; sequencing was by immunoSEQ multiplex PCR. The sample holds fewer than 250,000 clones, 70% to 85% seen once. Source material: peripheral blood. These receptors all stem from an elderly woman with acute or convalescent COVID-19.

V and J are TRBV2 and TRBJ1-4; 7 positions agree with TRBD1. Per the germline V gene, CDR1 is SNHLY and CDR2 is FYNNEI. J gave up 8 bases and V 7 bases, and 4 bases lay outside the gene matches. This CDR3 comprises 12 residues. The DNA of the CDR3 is TGTGCCAGCAACAGGGGCTGGGAAAAACTGTTTTTT. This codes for CASNRGWEKLFF.

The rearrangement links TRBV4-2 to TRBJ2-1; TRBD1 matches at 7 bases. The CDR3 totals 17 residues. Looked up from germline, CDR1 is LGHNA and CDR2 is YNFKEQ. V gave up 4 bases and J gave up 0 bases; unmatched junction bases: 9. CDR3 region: CASSLIPTGSSYNEQFF. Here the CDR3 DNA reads TGTGCCAGCAGCCTAATCCCGACAGGGAGCTCCTACAATGAGCAGTTCTTC.

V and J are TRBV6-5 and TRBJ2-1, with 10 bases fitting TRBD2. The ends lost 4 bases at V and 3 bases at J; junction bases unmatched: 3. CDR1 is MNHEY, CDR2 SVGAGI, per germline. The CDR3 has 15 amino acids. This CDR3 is CASSFRTSGYNEQFF. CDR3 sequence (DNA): TGTGCCAGCAGTTTCCGGACTAGCGGCTACAATGAGCAGTTCTTC.

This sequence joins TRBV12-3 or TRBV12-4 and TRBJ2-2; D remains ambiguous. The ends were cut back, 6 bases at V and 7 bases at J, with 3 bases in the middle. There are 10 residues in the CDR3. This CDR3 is CASSHGELFF. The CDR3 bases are TGTGCCAGCAGCCACGGGGAGCTGTTTTTT.

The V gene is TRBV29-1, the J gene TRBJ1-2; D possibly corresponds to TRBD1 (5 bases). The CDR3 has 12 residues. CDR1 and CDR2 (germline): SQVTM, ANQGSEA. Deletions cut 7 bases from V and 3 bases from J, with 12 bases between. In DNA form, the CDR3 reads TGCAGCGGGGGGGAAGAGGACTATGGCTACACCTTC. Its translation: CSGGEEDYGYTF.

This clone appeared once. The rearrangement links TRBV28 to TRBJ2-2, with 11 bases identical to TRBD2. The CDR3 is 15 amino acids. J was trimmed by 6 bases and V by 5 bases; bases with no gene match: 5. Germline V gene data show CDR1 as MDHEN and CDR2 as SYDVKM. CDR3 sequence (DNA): TGTGCCAGCAGTGAAACTAGCGGGAGCCCCGGGGAGCTGTTTTTT. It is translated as CASSETSGSPGELFF. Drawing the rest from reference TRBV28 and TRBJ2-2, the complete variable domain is DVKVTQSSRYLVKRTGEKVFLECVQDMDHENMFWYRQDPGLGLRLIYFSYDVKMKEKGDIPEGYSVSREKKERFSLILESASTNQTSMYLCASSETSGSPGELFFGEGSRLTVL.

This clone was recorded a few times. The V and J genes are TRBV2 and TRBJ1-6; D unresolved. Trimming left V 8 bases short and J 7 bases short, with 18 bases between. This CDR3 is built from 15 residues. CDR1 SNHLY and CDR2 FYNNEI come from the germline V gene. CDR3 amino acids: CASYRLEGRNSPLHF. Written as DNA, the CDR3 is TGTGCCAGCTATCGTCTCGAGGGTCGAAATTCACCCCTCCACTTT.

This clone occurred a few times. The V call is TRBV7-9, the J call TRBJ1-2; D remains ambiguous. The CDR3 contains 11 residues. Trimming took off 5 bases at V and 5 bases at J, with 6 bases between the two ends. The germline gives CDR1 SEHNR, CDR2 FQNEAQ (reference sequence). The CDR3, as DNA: TGTGCCAGCAGCACCAGATATGGCTACACCTTC. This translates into CASSTRYGYTF.

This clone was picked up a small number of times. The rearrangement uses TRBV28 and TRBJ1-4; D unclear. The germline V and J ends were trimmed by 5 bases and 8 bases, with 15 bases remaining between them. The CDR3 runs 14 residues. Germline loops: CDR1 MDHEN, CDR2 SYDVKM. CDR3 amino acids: CASSTAAREEKLFF. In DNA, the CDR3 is TGTGCCAGCAGTACAGCGGCTAGGGAGGAAAAACTGTTTTTT.

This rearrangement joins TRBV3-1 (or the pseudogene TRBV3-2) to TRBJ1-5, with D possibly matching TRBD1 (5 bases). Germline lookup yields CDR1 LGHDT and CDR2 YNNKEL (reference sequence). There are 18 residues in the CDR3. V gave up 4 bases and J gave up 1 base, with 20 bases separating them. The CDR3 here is CASSPGLLGRGSNQPQHF. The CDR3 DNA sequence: TGTGCCAGCAGCCCGGGACTCCTGGGGAGAGGAAGCAATCAGCCCCAGCATTTT.